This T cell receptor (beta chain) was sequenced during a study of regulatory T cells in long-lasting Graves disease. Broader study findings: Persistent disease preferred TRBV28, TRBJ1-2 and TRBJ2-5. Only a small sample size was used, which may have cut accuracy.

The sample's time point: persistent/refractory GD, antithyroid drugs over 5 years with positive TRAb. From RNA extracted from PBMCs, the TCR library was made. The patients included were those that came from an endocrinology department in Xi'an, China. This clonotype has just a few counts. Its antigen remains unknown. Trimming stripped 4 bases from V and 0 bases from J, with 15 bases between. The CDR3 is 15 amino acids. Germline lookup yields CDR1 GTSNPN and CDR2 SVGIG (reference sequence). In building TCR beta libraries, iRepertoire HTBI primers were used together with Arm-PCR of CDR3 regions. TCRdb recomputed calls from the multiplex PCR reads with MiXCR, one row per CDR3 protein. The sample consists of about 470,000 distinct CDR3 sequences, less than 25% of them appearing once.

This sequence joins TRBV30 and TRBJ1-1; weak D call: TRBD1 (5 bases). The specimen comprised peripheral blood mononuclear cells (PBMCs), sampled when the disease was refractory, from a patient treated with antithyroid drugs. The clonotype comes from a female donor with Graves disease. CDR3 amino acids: CAWNPGAPLNTEAFF. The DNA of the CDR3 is TGTGCCTGGAACCCCGGGGCGCCCCTGAACACTGAAGCTTTCTTT.